This record concerns one T cell receptor beta chain sequence. As yet, its antigen is unknown. The data originate from a study of T-cell memory formation after mild COVID-19. TCRdb reprocessed the 5' RACE reads with MiXCR, giving one entry per CDR3 protein. The sample records 350,000 to 450,000 distinct CDR3 sequences, 20% being singletons. Overall study findings and caveats: Clones that contracted clustered mainly in CM and EM if CD4+ and in EMRA if CD8+.

The CDR3 length is 15 residues. V gave up 3 bases and J gave up 0 bases, with 9 bases separating them. In germline, CDR1 is LNHNV, CDR2 YYDKDF (reference sequence). Source material: PBMCs or a T cell subset sorted from them (not recorded which). The rearrangement uses TRBV15 and TRBJ1-3; D is possibly TRBD1 (5 bases). The sequence derives from an adult woman who had mild COVID-19 (a few samples of this study predate the infection). Cell type and time point are not known. The CDR3 DNA is TGTGCCACCAGCAGGTGGGACGGCTCTGGAAACACCATATATTTT. Translated, it gives CATSRWDGSGNTIYF.